This record concerns one T cell receptor (beta chain) sequence. Its antigen is undetermined. TCRdb called the 5' RACE reads again in MiXCR, with one record for every CDR3 protein. The sample has 200,000 to 250,000 distinct CDR3 sequences; more than 25% are singletons. The data were taken from a study of CD8 T cells in ankylosing spondylitis. The CDR3 consists of 15 residues. Germline assignment: CDR1 MRHNA and CDR2 SNTAGT. Germline trimming cut 6 bases from V and 3 bases from J; bases unmatched to any gene: 3. Study results and caveats: Clones linked to the disease showed a CD8+ phenotype. They occurred at relatively low frequencies in peripheral blood. About 8 highly homologous variants formed a TCR beta motif that appeared characteristic of ankylosing spondylitis blood.

The receptor comes from a male donor with ankylosing spondylitis or in good health (not recorded which). V gene TRBV6-4 combines with J gene TRBJ2-1; 12 bases match TRBD2. The sequenced material came from blood, either unsorted or a sorted T cell fraction (not recorded which). The CDR3 reads CASRRLAGVYNEQFF. In DNA form, the CDR3 reads TGTGCCAGCAGACGACTAGCGGGAGTCTACAATGAGCAGTTCTTC.